Sequencing of this TCR beta chain was carried out in a study of control samples from healthy donors and cancer patients. The method was immunoSEQ multiplex PCR; TCRdb's version includes in-frame clones alone and lacks a portion of them. The sample has 80,000 to 100,000 clones, around 90% seen once; the top ten hold roughly 14%. The ends were cut back, 4 bases at V and 11 bases at J, with 15 bases in the middle. Germline values: CDR1 SGHTA, CDR2 FQGNSA. The CDR3 sequence is 12 residues long. The chain carries TRBV7-2 and TRBJ2-7, with a possible D match to TRBD1 (6 bases). The sample was blood. The sequence was obtained from a man younger than 40 in good health. The DNA of the CDR3 is TGTGCCAGCAGCTCAATAGGACAGTCCAAGTACTTC. Residues: CASSSIGQSKYF.